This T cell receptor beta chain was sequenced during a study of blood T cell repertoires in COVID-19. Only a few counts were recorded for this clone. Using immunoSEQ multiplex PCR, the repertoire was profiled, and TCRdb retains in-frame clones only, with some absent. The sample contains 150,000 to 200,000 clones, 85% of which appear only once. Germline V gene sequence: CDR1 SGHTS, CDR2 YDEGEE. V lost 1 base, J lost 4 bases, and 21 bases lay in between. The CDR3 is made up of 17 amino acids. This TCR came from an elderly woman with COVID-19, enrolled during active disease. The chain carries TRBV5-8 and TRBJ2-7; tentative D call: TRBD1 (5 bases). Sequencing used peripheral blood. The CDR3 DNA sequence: TGTGCCAGCAGCTTGACTTTAAGTTCCGAAAGACAGTACGAGCAGTACTTC. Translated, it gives CASSLTLSSERQYEQYF.